The sequence of this TCR beta chain was determined in a study of preoperative IRX-2 immunotherapy in early breast cancer (dated by TCRdb to between 2018 and 2020). The label giving this sample's treatment or condition can be read as: preoperative locoregional IRX-2 cytokine immunotherapy. The samples were obtained from a phase Ib study that tested preoperative, locoregional IRX-2 cytokine immunotherapy designed to prime immune responses. Patients with early-stage breast cancer who were given IRX-2 before surgery served as donors. Receptor libraries were prepared by the immunoSEQ multiplex PCR assay. Not all clones reach the TCRdb copy of this immuneACCESS table, which keeps in-frame sequences only. Checked studies attribute under half of the gap to unresolved V genes and leave the rest unexplained. For this sample there are approximately 96,000 clones; roughly 88% appear just once. About 2% of the sample is in the top ten clones.

This clone has a handful of counts. Its binding antigen is unknown. Base quality data are lacking; no much larger clone is found one base away. V gives up 5 bases and J gives up 0 bases, and the segment between their germline ends measures 19 bases. CDR1 and CDR2 are drawn from the germline V gene: MNHGY, SAAAGT. The CDR3 measures 18 amino acids from cysteine to phenylalanine. CDR3 DNA only is kept here, 54 bases in frame from base 1. The starting material was tumor tissue, obtained after IRX-2 immunotherapy. The chain is encoded by TRBV6-8 joined to TRBJ1-4; too little of a D gene remains to name it. The source of this sequence is a human donor with breast cancer. The sequenced DNA is TGTGCCAGCAGTGCTACGACTCTGACCAGTGCAACTAATGAAAAACTGTTTTTT. Translated, this is CASSATTLTSATNEKLFF.